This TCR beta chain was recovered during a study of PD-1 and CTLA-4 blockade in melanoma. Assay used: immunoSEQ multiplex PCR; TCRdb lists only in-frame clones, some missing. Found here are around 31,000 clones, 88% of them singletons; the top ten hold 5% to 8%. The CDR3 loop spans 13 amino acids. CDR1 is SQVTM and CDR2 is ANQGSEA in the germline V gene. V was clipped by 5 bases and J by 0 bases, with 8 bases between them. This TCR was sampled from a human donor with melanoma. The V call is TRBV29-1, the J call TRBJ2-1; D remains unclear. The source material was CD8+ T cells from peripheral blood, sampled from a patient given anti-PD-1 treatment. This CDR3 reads CSVLLSSYNEQFF. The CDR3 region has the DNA TGCAGCGTTCTATTGAGCTCCTACAATGAGCAGTTCTTC.